At least ten counts were recorded for the clone carrying this T cell receptor beta chain. The data derive from a study of breast tumors, draining lymph nodes, adjacent tissues. Axillary draining lymph nodes of breast cancer patients supplied the node samples. Germline lookup yields CDR1 MDHEN and CDR2 SYDVKM. The CDR3 covers 14 residues. V lost 3 bases to trimming and J lost 4 bases, with 12 bases between them. TCRdb ran MiXCR on the multiplex PCR reads and lists one entry per CDR3 protein. The sample includes some 230,000 distinct CDR3 sequences, 30% to 35% of them seen just once. This receptor was taken from a female donor with breast cancer. Some clones in this sample may be carry-over from other donors' samples. The genes are TRBV28 and TRBJ2-5; D is perhaps TRBD2 (6 bases). The sample taken for sequencing was axillary lymph node tissue. CDR3 region: CASSLSSGVETQYF. Here the CDR3 DNA reads TGTGCCAGCAGTTTGTCATCGGGGGTAGAGACCCAGTACTTC.